Sequencing of this T cell receptor beta chain was carried out in a study of blood T cell repertoires in COVID-19. Turning to the study itself: Samples of COVID-19 (acute and convalescent) were obtained from the United States, Italy and Spain.

Participants, 18 to 89 years old, spanned more than 20 US areas. Individuals in the exposed group had encountered a COVID-19 case within 2 weeks preceding study entry. Per the original methods: Researchers report that nucleated cell counts were estimated from reference gene primer amplification. Sequencing was performed with immunoSEQ multiplex PCR; in TCRdb, only in-frame clones are kept and a portion is missing. Clonal size and the V and J genes are those of that table, whereas D and trimming came from the DNA. The sample shows some 240,000 clones, around 83% of them seen only once. The clonotype comes from a woman aged 45-59 years who had been exposed to COVID-19. Sequenced: PBMCs or T cells enriched from blood (not recorded which).

CDR3 DNA: TGTGCCAGCAGTGAAAAGGGAGGAGGTTACGAGCAGTACTTC. Amino acids: CASSEKGGGYEQYF. V and J are TRBV6-4 and TRBJ2-7, with a tentative D call TRBD2 (6 bases). Germline CDR1 is MRHNA and CDR2 is SNTAGT. Trimming shortened V by 3 bases and J by 4 bases, and 13 bases separated the two germline ends. This CDR3 has 14 amino acids.